This TCR beta chain was retrieved from a study of blood T cell repertoires in COVID-19 (dated by TCRdb to 2018 to 2020). Regarding the research as a whole: Samples covering the acute and convalescent phases of COVID-19 were provided by collaborators in the United States, Italy and Spain. The material from the prospective study consisted of cDNA or gDNA derived from T cells, B-cell-depleted T cells, or PBMCs. Subjects who had been exposed to COVID-19, were actively infected with it, or had recovered from it provided the deeply sampled blood TCRbeta repertoires that made up the dataset. A freely available public database, intended as a resource for researchers studying the immune response to SARS-CoV-2, is where the repertoires were released. The samples were drawn from the first 160 participants of the ongoing ImmuneRACE study and from 950 to 1,500 subjects provided by 6 global collaborators. Sample metadata almost always included a de-identified subject ID, COVID-19 status, age in years and sex. Where available, HLA class I and class II types were taken from metadata supplied by the sample provider and were not determined by assay-based typing. Study-level results and caveats: How much clinical and demographic metadata was included differed by source and by participant, and the metadata was provided uncurated.

The immunoSEQ Assay, a bias-controlled multiplex PCR, was used to amplify TCRbeta CDR3 regions from genomic DNA. Under the source paper's analysis protocol: The number of nucleated cells in each sample was estimated by amplification of reference gene primers within the assay. Sequence reads were collapsed and filtered to measure the absolute abundance of every unique TCRbeta CDR3 rearrangement. Productive Simpson clonality was computed per sample as the square root of Simpson's diversity index over productive rearrangements. TCRdb stores this immuneACCESS table with in-frame sequences only. Part of the clones is absent; in the studies checked, under half of the shortfall reflects unresolved V genes, and no reason is known for the rest. That table supplies the V and J calls and clone size; D and trimming were determined from the DNA. The sample table lists roughly 69,000 clones, around 73% of them with a count of one. 13% to 15% of the sample lies in the top ten.

The V end loses 1 base and the J end loses 10 bases, and a stretch of 14 bases separates them. From the cysteine up to the phenylalanine, the CDR3 has a length of 14 residues. The kept DNA is CDR3 alone, 42 bases in frame from the first base. CDR1 SQVTM and CDR2 ANQGSEA are derived from the germline V gene. One collaborating source in Seattle enrolled patients while the patients were actively infected and followed the patients over time throughout the course of disease. Collaborating institutions collected whole blood in K2EDTA tubes following their own protocols. For TCRbeta analysis, collaborators shipped samples as frozen whole blood, isolated PBMCs, or DNA extracted from either of those sample types. As regards this clone: Its antigen has not been determined. No base quality information exists; no much larger clone differs at one position.

The rearrangement joined TRBV29-1 to TRBJ1-6; no D gene is confidently identified. The sequenced sample consisted of peripheral blood. This clonotype was sampled from a man between 60 and 75 years old with COVID-19, enrolled during active disease. The DNA is as follows: TGCAGCGTTGAAGCGGCGGGGAGCGGCTCACCCCTCCACTTT. Its amino acids are CSVEAAGSGSPLHF. With all but the CDR3 taken from the reference TRBV29-1 and TRBJ1-6 genes, the full variable domain is: SAVISQKPSRDICQRGTSLTIQCQVDSQVTMMFWYRQQPGQSLTLIATANQGSEATYESGFVIDKFPISRPNLTFSTLTVSNMSPEDSSIYLCSVEAAGSGSPLHFGNGTRLTVT.